This section outlines one T cell receptor beta chain sequence together with its context. At one end the junction does not follow the germline gene, possibly because of a read error. This sample was taken from a study of blood T cells in healthy people across ages. The CDR3 has 15 residues. The use of a sample-barcoded 5' primer and a J-beta primer mix characterized a second PCR of 7 to 11 cycles. Tagging of each cDNA molecule was performed by a template-switch adaptor with 12 random nucleotides. From each sample, at least 2.5 million paired-end reads containing CDR3 were obtained. TCRdb re-analysed the 5' RACE reads in MiXCR, keeping a single row per CDR3 protein. The data contain 1.5 million to 2 million distinct CDR3 sequences, roughly 30% of them singletons.

Sequencing was carried out using blood. The rearrangement uses TRBV12-3 or TRBV12-4 and TRBJ1-6; D is undetermined. The TCR originated in a woman aged 25 to 39 in good health. CDR3 in amino acids: CARSLKGHGNSPLHF. The CDR3 DNA sequence: TGTGCCAGAAGTTTGAAGGGTCACGGTAATTCACCCCTCCACTTT.